These 25 T cell receptor beta chains were all obtained from the same sample, sequenced in a study of CD8+ T cells in alopecia areata. As for treatment: oral pan-JAK inhibitor, 5-10 mg twice daily. Following RNA extraction, reverse transcription yielded cDNA that acted as the sequencing template. TCRdb's table, derived via immunoSEQ multiplex PCR, lists solely in-frame clones and lacks some. The data show about 70,000 clones, approximately 29% seen once. This specimen was CD8+ T cells sorted from blood, taken at week 4, from a patient treated with tofacitinib. Receptors were obtained from a human donor with alopecia areata.

This clone was observed a handful of times. The chain carries TRBV28 and TRBJ1-1; D remains ambiguous. V was trimmed by 6 bases and J by 1 base, leaving 6 bases between them. The CDR3 length is 12 residues. CDR1 MDHEN and CDR2 SYDVKM come from the germline V gene. The DNA for the CDR3 is TGTGCCAGCAGCCACGGGAACACTGAAGCTTTCTTT. As protein: CASSHGNTEAFF.

The chain links TRBV9 to TRBJ1-3; no definite D call. The length of the CDR3 is 10 residues. Trimming stripped 4 bases from V and 10 bases from J, with 6 bases between. CDR1 is SGDLS and CDR2 is YYNGEE in the germline V gene. CDR3 sequence: CASSSRTIYF. The CDR3, as DNA: TGTGCCAGCAGCTCACGGACCATATATTTT.

In this sample, this clone turned up once. J is TRBJ2-1 and V is TRBV5-6; D is perhaps TRBD1 (5 bases). Germline V lookup: CDR1 SGHDT, CDR2 YYEEEE. Deletions cut 0 bases from V and 9 bases from J, with 22 bases between. CDR3 length equals 17 residues. The CDR3 DNA reads as TGTGCCAGCAGCTTGGCCGAGTCAGGGTGGTATCTGGGTGAGCAGTTCTTC. Translating gives CASSLAESGWYLGEQFF. The full variable domain, completed using reference TRBV5-6 and TRBJ2-1, is DAGVTQSPTHLIKTRGQQVTLRCSPKSGHDTVSWYQQALGQGPQFIFQYYEEEERQRGNFPDRFSGHQFPNYSSELNVNALLLGDSALYLCASSLAESGWYLGEQFFGPGTRLTVL.

The rearrangement links TRBV6-5 to TRBJ2-3, with D hard to call. This CDR3 has 13 residues. Per the germline V gene, CDR1 is MNHEY and CDR2 is SVGAGI. V lost 2 bases to trimming and J lost 2 bases, with 5 bases between them. Written as DNA, the CDR3 is TGTGCCAGCAGTTACGGAGTCACAGATACGCAGTATTTT. The encoded protein is CASSYGVTDTQYF.

This clone appeared a few times. Other DNA sequences in this specimen translate into the identical CDR3. This sequence joins TRBV29-1 and TRBJ2-7, with D unclear. The CDR3 runs to 12 residues. V dropped 0 bases and J dropped 4 bases, with 7 bases sitting between them. The germline CDR1 and CDR2 sequences are SQVTM and ANQGSEA. This CDR3 is CSVEDRAYEQYF. CDR3 coding DNA: TGCAGCGTTGAAGATCGTGCTTACGAGCAGTACTTC.

V usage is TRBV25-1 and J usage is TRBJ1-1; weak D call: TRBD1 (5 bases). V lost 4 bases and J 3 bases, leaving 15 bases between the germline ends. The germline V gene has CDR1 MGHDK and CDR2 SYGVNS. The CDR3 covers 15 residues. Here the CDR3 reads CASSGGTREDTEAFF. The DNA of the CDR3 is TGTGCCAGCAGTGGGGGGACGCGAGAGGACACTGAAGCTTTCTTT.

The sample holds a few counts of this clone. The rearrangement joins TRBV9 to TRBJ1-2, with 10 bases identical to TRBD1. CDR1 and CDR2 from the germline V gene are SGDLS and YYNGEE. The V gene end was trimmed by 4 bases and the J gene end by 6 bases; junction bases not matched to a gene: 9. The CDR3 spans 15 residues. CDR3 sequence: CASSLGDRGADGYTF. CDR3 nucleotide sequence: TGTGCCAGCAGCTTGGGGGACAGGGGAGCGGATGGCTACACCTTC. Complete variable domain (other parts from reference TRBV9 and TRBJ1-2): DSGVTQTPKHLITATGQRVTLRCSPRSGDLSVYWYQQSLDQGLQFLIQYYNGEERAKGNILERFSAQQFPDLHSELNLSSLELGDSALYFCASSLGDRGADGYTFGSGTRLTVV.

The chain has TRBV7-8 and TRBJ2-7; maybe TRBD1 (5 bases). Germline loops: CDR1 SGHVS, CDR2 FQNEAQ. This CDR3 is 15 amino acids long. Trimming removed 5 bases from V and 3 bases from J, with 17 bases in between. CDR3: CASSGQRVGDYEQYF. The CDR3 bases are TGTGCCAGCAGCGGCCAACGGGTAGGGGACTACGAGCAGTACTTC.

This clone was counted between two and nine times. This chain joins TRBV29-1 and TRBJ2-2, with 7 bases lining up with TRBD1. CDR3 length: 13 residues. The V segment lost 5 bases and the J segment 7 bases; nucleotides outside the gene matches: 7. The germline gives CDR1 SQVTM, CDR2 ANQGSEA. CDR3 nucleotides: TGCAGCGTTCCGACAGGGTCGGGCGGGGAGCTGTTTTTT. This sequence encodes CSVPTGSGGELFF.

The chain recombines TRBV2 with TRBJ1-1; no clear D gene. Trimming cost V 2 bases and J 1 base, with 5 bases left between them. The germline CDR1 and CDR2 sequences are SNHLY and FYNNEI. The CDR3 spans 13 residues. The CDR3 protein is CASSEWTNTEAFF. The CDR3 DNA reads TGTGCCAGCAGTGAATGGACGAACACTGAAGCTTTCTTT.

Sample share makes this clone medium-sized. J is TRBJ2-1 and V is TRBV30, with D maybe TRBD1 (5 bases). V lost 3 bases and J 10 bases, leaving 13 bases between the germline ends. The germline gives CDR1 GTSNPN, CDR2 SVGIG (reference sequence). The CDR3 is made up of 12 amino acids. CDR3 region: CAWRDWKGEQFF. For the CDR3, the DNA is TGTGCCTGGAGGGATTGGAAGGGGGAGCAGTTCTTC.

The rearrangement uses TRBV29-1 and TRBJ1-2; D is unresolved. Per germline, CDR1 SQVTM and CDR2 ANQGSEA. The CDR3 totals 13 residues. Trimming took off 4 bases at V and 4 bases at J, with 13 bases between the two ends. CDR3 loop: CSVGPNEGYGYTF. The CDR3 DNA reads TGCAGCGTTGGACCTAACGAAGGCTATGGCTACACCTTC.

The chain recombines TRBV7-2 with TRBJ2-5, with 11 bases that match TRBD2. CDR3 size: 17 residues. Germline V gene data show CDR1 as SGHTA and CDR2 as FQGNSA. The junction had 8 bases not matched to a gene; V was cut back by 0 bases and J by 5 bases. CDR3 loop: CASSLASGRVNVETQYF. The CDR3 DNA reads as TGTGCCAGCAGCTTAGCTAGCGGGAGGGTAAATGTCGAGACCCAGTACTTC.

V gene TRBV7-2 combines with J gene TRBJ2-7; D possibly matches TRBD1 or TRBD2 (5 bases each). Trimming took 2 bases from V and 1 from J, leaving 9 bases between them. The CDR3 totals 14 residues. Germline V gene data show CDR1 as SGHTA and CDR2 as FQGNSA. CDR3 sequence (DNA): TGTGCCAGCAGCTTACTGGGGGTTTCCTACGAGCAGTACTTC. Protein sequence: CASSLLGVSYEQYF.

The chain uses TRBV27 and TRBJ1-2, with D unclear. Germline V gene data show CDR1 as MNHEY and CDR2 as SMNVEV (reference sequence). V was pared by 3 bases and J by 8 bases, with 10 bases between. There are 12 residues in the CDR3. The CDR3 sequence: CASSFPGWGYTF. As DNA, the CDR3 is TGTGCCAGCAGTTTCCCAGGCTGGGGCTACACCTTC.

V usage is TRBV30 and J usage is TRBJ1-2, with TRBD1 matching 8 bases. Unmatched junction bases numbered 13, after V lost 5 bases and J lost 5 bases. This CDR3 contains 15 residues. In germline, CDR1 is GTSNPN, CDR2 SVGIG (reference sequence). This CDR3 reads CAWLGQGFGKYGYTF. The CDR3 DNA reads as TGTGCCTGGCTAGGACAGGGATTTGGCAAATATGGCTACACCTTC.

The chain carries TRBV27 and TRBJ2-7; TRBD1 or TRBD2 may be the D gene (5 bases each). The germline V and J ends were trimmed by 6 bases and 0 bases, with 15 bases remaining between them. From germline, CDR1 is MNHEY and CDR2 SMNVEV (reference sequence). The CDR3 extends over 15 amino acids. The CDR3 loop is CASRSTGTDSYEQYF. CDR3 nucleotides: TGTGCCAGCAGAAGTACCGGGACGGACTCCTACGAGCAGTACTTC.

The chain employs TRBV9 and TRBJ2-5; D may be TRBD2 (6 bases). V lost 4 bases to trimming and J lost 5 bases, with 18 bases between them. The V gene's germline CDR1 is SGDLS and CDR2 YYNGEE. This CDR3 is 15 amino acids long. The CDR3 is CASSPWGGGGETQYF. CDR3 DNA: TGTGCCAGCAGCCCTTGGGGCGGCGGAGGGGAGACCCAGTACTTC.

The chain links TRBV9 to TRBJ1-2; no definite D call. CDR3 size: 13 residues. Germline V gene data show CDR1 as SGDLS and CDR2 as YYNGEE. V lost 4 bases to trimming and J lost 6 bases, with 13 bases between them. The CDR3, as DNA: TGTGCCAGCAGCCCCGGAGGGAGGGATGGCTACACCTTC. Translating gives CASSPGGRDGYTF.

The chain has TRBV28 and TRBJ1-5; 7 bases agree with TRBD1. CDR1 and CDR2 (germline): MDHEN, SYDVKM. CDR3 size: 13 residues. The junction had 5 bases not matched to a gene; V was cut back by 8 bases and J by 4 bases. The CDR3 coding sequence is TGTGCCAGCGGCGAGACAGGGAATCAGCCCCAGCATTTT. Protein: CASGETGNQPQHF.

This CDR3 is CASSPADGQDNEQFF. The CDR3 coding sequence is TGTGCCAGCAGCCCCGCTGACGGACAGGACAATGAGCAGTTCTTC. The chain combines TRBV14 with TRBJ2-1, with TRBD1 identical over 7 bases. There are 15 residues in the CDR3. V gave up 4 bases and J gave up 5 bases; unmatched junction bases: 8. Germline values: CDR1 SGHDN, CDR2 FVKESK.

J is TRBJ2-3 and V is TRBV4-1; TRBD2 agrees at 10 bases. Germline V gene sequence: CDR1 MGHRA, CDR2 YSYEKL. There are 15 residues in the CDR3. The junction had 4 bases not matched to a gene; V was cut back by 4 bases and J by 3 bases. CDR3 loop: CASSRGLAETDTQYF. CDR3 nucleotide sequence: TGCGCCAGCAGCCGCGGACTAGCGGAAACAGATACGCAGTATTTT.

V gene TRBV5-1 combines with J gene TRBJ1-1; D is possibly TRBD1 (6 bases). Trimming shortened V by 3 bases and J by 4 bases, and 13 bases separated the two germline ends. Per germline, CDR1 SGHRS and CDR2 YFSETQ. The length of the CDR3 is 14 residues. For the CDR3, the DNA is TGCGCCAGCAGCTCCACCCTAGGGGGCACTGAAGCTTTCTTT. This codes for CASSSTLGGTEAFF.

This clone was counted between two and nine times. The chain couples TRBV30 to TRBJ1-2; a weak D match, TRBD1 (5 bases). The V gene's germline CDR1 is GTSNPN and CDR2 SVGIG (reference sequence). The length of the CDR3 is 14 residues. With 2 bases removed from V and 3 bases from J, the gap between germline ends came to 13 bases. The CDR3 nucleotides read TGTGCCTGGAGTCCGATGGGGGTAGACTATGGCTACACCTTC. It is translated as CAWSPMGVDYGYTF. The full variable domain, rest sourced from reference TRBV30 and TRBJ1-2, is SQTIHQWPATLVQPVGSPLSLECTVEGTSNPNLYWYRQAAGRGLQLLFYSVGIGQISSEVPQNLSASRPQDRQFILSSKKLLLSDSGFYLCAWSPMGVDYGYTFGSGTRLTVV.

This clone showed up just a few times. The chain employs TRBV29-1 and TRBJ2-2; TRBD2 matches at 9 bases. Per germline, CDR1 SQVTM and CDR2 ANQGSEA. The CDR3 sequence is 14 residues long. V lost 4 bases to trimming and J lost 6 bases; unmatched junction nucleotides: 6. Here the CDR3 reads CSVGAGGPAGELFF. The CDR3 DNA reads TGCAGCGTTGGTGCGGGAGGGCCGGCCGGGGAGCTGTTTTTT.